This is a list of T cell receptor beta chains from one sample in a study of cytomegalovirus exposure and HLA in healthy donors. The protocol was immunoSEQ multiplex PCR, while the TCRdb copy is restricted to in-frame clones and leaves out a portion. The table lists roughly 92,000 clones, 7.5% to 8.5% of them singletons. Sequencing was carried out using PBMCs. All receptors derive from a man aged 45-65 years in good health and CMV-seronegative. CDR3s include the opening cysteine and the closing phenylalanine or tryptophan. The D gene is left open where the match is weak. Clone size is shown for a subset of rows, as once, few, many or a class of expanded clone.

v_call	j_call	d_call	clone_size	cdr3_aa	cdr3_nt
TRBV9	TRBJ2-2	TRBD2	NA	CASSARWTSGPGELFF	TGTGCCAGCAGCGCCCGTTGGACTAGCGGGCCCGGGGAGCTGTTTTTT
TRBV19	TRBJ2-7	TRBD1	few	CASSDTGTGSSYEQYF	TGTGCCAGTAGTGACACCGGGACAGGGAGCTCCTACGAGCAGTACTTC
TRBV5-6	TRBJ2-4	TRBD1	few	CASSRTGRNIQYF	TGTGCCAGCAGTCGGACAGGGCGGAACATTCAGTACTTC
TRBV19	TRBJ2-5	NA	few	CASAPRYQETQYF	TGTGCCAGTGCACCCCGGTACCAAGAGACCCAGTACTTC
TRBV10-1	TRBJ1-5	NA	few	CAITQTFETGLYSNQPQHF	TGCGCCATCACTCAAACTTTTGAGACAGGTCTCTACAGCAATCAGCCCCAGCATTTT
TRBV4-2	TRBJ2-5	NA	few	CASSQDSRQAKETQYF	TGTGCCAGCAGCCAAGATAGTCGGCAGGCTAAAGAGACCCAGTACTTC
TRBV28	TRBJ1-5	NA	few	CASSFIGDFQPQHF	TGTGCCAGCAGTTTTATAGGGGATTTTCAGCCCCAGCATTTT
TRBV19	TRBJ2-7	NA	NA	CASSDTGSPFYEQYF	TGTGCCAGTAGTGATACCGGGTCACCTTTTTACGAGCAGTACTTC
TRBV2	TRBJ1-5	NA	NA	CASRASAGVNSNQPQHF	TGTGCCAGCAGGGCTTCGGCAGGGGTTAATAGCAATCAGCCCCAGCATTTT
TRBV7-3	TRBJ2-2	NA	few	CASSPGGELFF	TGTGCCAGCAGCCCGGGGGGGGAGCTGTTTTTT
TRBV19	TRBJ1-1	NA	few	CASSMAVNTEAFF	TGTGCCAGTAGTATGGCCGTGAACACTGAAGCTTTCTTT
TRBV2	TRBJ2-2	NA	few	CASTSRAGGELFF	TGTGCCAGCACGAGCAGGGCTGGCGGGGAGCTGTTTTTT
TRBV10-3	TRBJ2-7	TRBD1	NA	CAISGTGSSYEQYF	TGTGCCATCAGTGGGACAGGGTCCTCCTACGAGCAGTACTTC
TRBV28	TRBJ1-1	TRBD1	NA	CASKYGQGTEAFF	TGTGCCAGCAAATACGGACAGGGCACTGAAGCTTTCTTT
TRBV18	TRBJ2-1	TRBD1	few	CASKPGQGVDEQFF	TGTGCCAGCAAGCCGGGACAGGGAGTAGATGAGCAGTTCTTC
TRBV6-5	TRBJ2-2	TRBD1	NA	CATRTGGVRTGELFF	TGTGCCACCAGGACAGGGGGCGTTCGGACCGGGGAGCTGTTTTTT
TRBV25-1	TRBJ2-5	TRBD2	few	CASSPTLAGGQETQYF	TGTGCCAGCAGCCCGACCCTAGCGGGAGGGCAAGAGACCCAGTACTTC
TRBV18	TRBJ2-7	TRBD1	NA	CASSPGTGGGYEQYF	TGTGCCAGCTCACCCGGGACAGGGGGCGGCTACGAGCAGTACTTC
TRBV9	TRBJ1-4	TRBD1	NA	CASSAGGQGKLFF	TGTGCCAGCAGCGCCGGGGGACAGGGAAAACTGTTTTTT
TRBV19	TRBJ1-2	NA	few	CASSSSGRGYTF	TGTGCCAGTAGTTCATCAGGGCGAGGCTACACCTTC
TRBV29-1	TRBJ2-7	TRBD1	NA	CSVASRGQGEQYF	TGCAGCGTTGCTAGCAGGGGGCAGGGCGAGCAGTACTTC
TRBV29-1	TRBJ2-2	NA	few	CSVVSGALNTGELFF	TGCAGCGTTGTTTCGGGTGCTCTGAACACCGGGGAGCTGTTTTTT
TRBV30	TRBJ2-3	TRBD2	few	CAWSPLGSGARNTQYF	TGTGCCTGGAGTCCTCTAGGTAGCGGGGCCCGGAATACGCAGTATTTT
TRBV9	TRBJ1-6	NA	few	CASSVGEANNSPLHF	TGTGCCAGCAGCGTAGGTGAGGCTAATAATTCACCCCTCCACTTT
TRBV5-1	TRBJ2-3	NA	few	CASSDRLVGTDTQYF	TGCGCCAGCAGCGATCGACTAGTAGGCACAGATACGCAGTATTTT
TRBV23-1	TRBJ2-2	NA	NA	CASSRTGGGGELFF	TGCGCCAGCAGTCGAACAGGGGGGGGCGGGGAGCTGTTTTTT
TRBV28	TRBJ2-3	NA	NA	CASRSSTDTQYF	TGTGCCTCCCGGTCCTCCACAGATACGCAGTATTTT
TRBV30	TRBJ1-2	NA	NA	CAWSLLTPNYGYTF	TGTGCCTGGAGTCTCCTAACCCCTAACTATGGCTACACCTTC
TRBV5-4	TRBJ2-1	NA	few	CASSLTTSGYNEQFF	TGTGCCAGCAGCTTGACTACCTCGGGGTACAATGAGCAGTTCTTC
TRBV4-1	TRBJ1-5	TRBD1	NA	CASRGTGEGNQPQHF	TGCGCCAGCAGGGGGACAGGGGAAGGCAATCAGCCCCAGCATTTT
TRBV28	TRBJ2-7	NA	few	CASSLSGSSYEQYF	TGTGCCAGCAGTTTGAGCGGAAGCTCCTACGAGCAGTACTTC
TRBV27	TRBJ1-5	TRBD1	NA	CASSNGQGRNQPQHF	TGTGCCAGCAGTAATGGACAGGGACGCAATCAGCCCCAGCATTTT
TRBV19	TRBJ2-3	TRBD2	NA	CASSIAHASGGSTDTQYF	TGTGCCAGTAGTATAGCCCACGCTAGCGGGGGGAGCACAGATACGCAGTATTTT
TRBV2	TRBJ1-5	NA	few	CASSKDSSNNQPQHF	TGTGCCAGCAGTAAAGACAGCAGTAACAATCAGCCCCAGCATTTT
TRBV10-3	TRBJ2-7	NA	few	CAISESLSEQYF	TGTGCCATCAGTGAGTCCCTATCCGAGCAGTACTTC
TRBV29-1	TRBJ1-4	NA	NA	CSVRRVGEKLFF	TGCAGCGTTCGGAGGGTAGGGGAAAAACTGTTTTTT
TRBV7-2	TRBJ2-5	TRBD2	NA	CASTAGGRETQYF	TGTGCCAGCACGGCGGGGGGACGAGAGACCCAGTACTTC
TRBV9	TRBJ2-5	TRBD2	few	CASSESGGMVETQYF	TGTGCCAGCAGCGAGAGCGGGGGAATGGTAGAGACCCAGTACTTC
TRBV7-8	TRBJ1-6	NA	few	CASSLTTRGGTPLHF	TGTGCCAGCAGCTTAACTACCCGAGGAGGTACACCCCTCCACTTT